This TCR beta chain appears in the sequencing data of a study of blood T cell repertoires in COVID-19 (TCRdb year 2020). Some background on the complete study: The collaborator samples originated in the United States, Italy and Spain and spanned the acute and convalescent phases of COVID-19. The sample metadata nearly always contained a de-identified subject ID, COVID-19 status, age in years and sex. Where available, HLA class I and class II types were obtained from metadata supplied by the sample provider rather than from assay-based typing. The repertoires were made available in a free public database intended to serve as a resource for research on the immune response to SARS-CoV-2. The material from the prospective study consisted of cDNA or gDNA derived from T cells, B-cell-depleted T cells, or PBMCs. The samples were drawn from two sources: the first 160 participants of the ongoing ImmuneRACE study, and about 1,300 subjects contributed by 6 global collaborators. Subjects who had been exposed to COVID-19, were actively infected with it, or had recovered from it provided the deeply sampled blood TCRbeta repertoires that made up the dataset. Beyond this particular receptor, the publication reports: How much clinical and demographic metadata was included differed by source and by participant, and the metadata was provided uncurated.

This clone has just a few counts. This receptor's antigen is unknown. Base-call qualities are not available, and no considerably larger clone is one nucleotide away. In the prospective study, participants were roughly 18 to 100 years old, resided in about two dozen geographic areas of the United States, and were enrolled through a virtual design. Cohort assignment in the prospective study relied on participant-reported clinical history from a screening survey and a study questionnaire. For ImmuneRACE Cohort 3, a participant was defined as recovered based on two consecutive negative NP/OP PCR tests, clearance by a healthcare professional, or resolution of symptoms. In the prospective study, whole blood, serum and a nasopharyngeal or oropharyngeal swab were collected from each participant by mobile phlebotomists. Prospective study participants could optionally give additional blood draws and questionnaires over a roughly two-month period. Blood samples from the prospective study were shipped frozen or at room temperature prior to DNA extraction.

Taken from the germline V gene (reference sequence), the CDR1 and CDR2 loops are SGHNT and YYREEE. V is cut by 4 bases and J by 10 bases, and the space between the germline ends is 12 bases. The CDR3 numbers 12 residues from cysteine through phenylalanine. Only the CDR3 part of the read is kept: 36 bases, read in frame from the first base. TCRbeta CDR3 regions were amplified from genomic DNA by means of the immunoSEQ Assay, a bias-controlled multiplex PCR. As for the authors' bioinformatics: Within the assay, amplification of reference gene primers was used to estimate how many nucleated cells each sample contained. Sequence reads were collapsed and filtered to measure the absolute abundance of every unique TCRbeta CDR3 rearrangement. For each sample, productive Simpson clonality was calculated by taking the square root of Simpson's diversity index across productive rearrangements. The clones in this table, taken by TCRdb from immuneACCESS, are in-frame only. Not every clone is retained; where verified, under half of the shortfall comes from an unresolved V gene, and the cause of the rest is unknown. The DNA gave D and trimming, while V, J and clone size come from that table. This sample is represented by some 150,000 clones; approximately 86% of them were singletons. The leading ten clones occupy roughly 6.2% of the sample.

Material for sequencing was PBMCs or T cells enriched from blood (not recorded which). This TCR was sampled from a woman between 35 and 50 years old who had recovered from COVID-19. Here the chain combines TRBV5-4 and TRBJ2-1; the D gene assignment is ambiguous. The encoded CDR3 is CASSPWAGEQFF. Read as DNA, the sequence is TGTGCCAGCAGCCCGTGGGCAGGCGAGCAGTTCTTC. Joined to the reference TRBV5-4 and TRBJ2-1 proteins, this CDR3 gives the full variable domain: ETGVTQSPTHLIKTRGQQVTLRCSSQSGHNTVSWYQQALGQGPQFIFQYYREEENGRGNFPPRFSGLQFPNYSSELNVNALELDDSALYLCASSPWAGEQFFGPGTRLTVL.